This TCR beta chain was identified during a study of T cells in Graves' hyperthyroidism and ophthalmopathy. General study points: The majority of expanded thyroid clonotypes above 0.001 also appeared in blood.

The study based diagnoses on clinical symptoms, serum thyroxine and TRAb, thyroid ultrasound and orbital computed tomography. CDR1 and CDR2 from the germline V gene are MDHEN and SYDVKM. The CDR3 contains 16 residues. RNA transcripts yielded amplified TCR beta CDR3 regions. Researchers ran a first-round RT-PCR on the TCR CDR3 using the HTBI primer set. TCRdb re-called the multiplex PCR reads with MiXCR, one entry per CDR3 protein. Of approximately 610,000 distinct CDR3 sequences listed, around 15% are singletons. In this sample, this clonotype turned up many times. Its antigen is unknown. Its ends do not fully match the called genes, so a read error is possible.

This TCR came from a woman aged 40 to 50 with Graves' ophthalmopathy. Sequenced input: blood. This sequence joins TRBV28 and TRBJ2-7, with a possible D match to TRBD1 (5 bases). The CDR3 nucleotides read TGTGCCAGCAGCTCTAATAGGGGTGTGGCCTCCAACGAGCAGTACTTC. Translation: CASSSNRGVASNEQYF. Full variable domain (remainder filled in from reference TRBV28 and TRBJ2-7): DVKVTQSSRYLVKRTGEKVFLECVQDMDHENMFWYRQDPGLGLRLIYFSYDVKMKEKGDIPEGYSVSREKKERFSLILESASTNQTSMYLCASSSNRGVASNEQYFGPGTRLTVT.